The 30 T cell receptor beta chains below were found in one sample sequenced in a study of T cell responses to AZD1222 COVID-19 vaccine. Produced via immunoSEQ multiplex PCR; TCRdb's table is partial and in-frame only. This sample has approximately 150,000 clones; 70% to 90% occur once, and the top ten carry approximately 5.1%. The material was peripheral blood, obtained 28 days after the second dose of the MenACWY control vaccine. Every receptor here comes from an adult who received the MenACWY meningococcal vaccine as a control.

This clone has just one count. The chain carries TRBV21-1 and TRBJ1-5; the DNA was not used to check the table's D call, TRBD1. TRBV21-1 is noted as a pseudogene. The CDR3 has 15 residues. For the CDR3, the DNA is TGTGCCAGCAGCAAGGGGCCACGGAGCAATCAGCCCCAGCATTTT. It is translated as CASSKGPRSNQPQHF.

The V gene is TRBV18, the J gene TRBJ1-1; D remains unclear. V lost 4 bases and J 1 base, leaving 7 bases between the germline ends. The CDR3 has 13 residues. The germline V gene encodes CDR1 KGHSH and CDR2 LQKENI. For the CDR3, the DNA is TGTGCCAGCTCACAAAACCCGAACACTGAAGCTTTCTTT. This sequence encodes CASSQNPNTEAFF.

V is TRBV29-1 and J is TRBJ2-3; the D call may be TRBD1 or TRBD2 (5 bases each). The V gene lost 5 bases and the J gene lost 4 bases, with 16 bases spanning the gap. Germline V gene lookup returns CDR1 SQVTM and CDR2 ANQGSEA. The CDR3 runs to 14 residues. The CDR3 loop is CSVSGRMVSDTQYF. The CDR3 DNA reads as TGCAGCGTTTCGGGGCGGATGGTGTCAGATACGCAGTATTTT.

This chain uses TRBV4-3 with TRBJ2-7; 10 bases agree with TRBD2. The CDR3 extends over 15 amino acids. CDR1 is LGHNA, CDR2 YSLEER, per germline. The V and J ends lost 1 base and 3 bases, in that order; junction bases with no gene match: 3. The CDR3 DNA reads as TGCGCCAGCAGCCAAGGGACTAGCGGCCGCTACGAGCAGTACTTC. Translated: CASSQGTSGRYEQYF.

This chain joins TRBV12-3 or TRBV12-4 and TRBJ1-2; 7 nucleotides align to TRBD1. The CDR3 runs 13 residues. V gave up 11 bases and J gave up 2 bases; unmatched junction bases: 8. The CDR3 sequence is CAASGQTNYGYTF. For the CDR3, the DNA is TGTGCCGCCTCGGGACAGACAAACTATGGCTACACCTTC.

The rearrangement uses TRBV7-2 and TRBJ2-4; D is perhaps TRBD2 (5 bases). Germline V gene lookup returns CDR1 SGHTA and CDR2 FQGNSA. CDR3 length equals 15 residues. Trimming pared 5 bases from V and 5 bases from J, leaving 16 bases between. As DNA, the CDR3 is TGTGCCAGCAGCCCCGTCTGGGGAGCGGAAAACATTCAGTACTTC. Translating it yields CASSPVWGAENIQYF.

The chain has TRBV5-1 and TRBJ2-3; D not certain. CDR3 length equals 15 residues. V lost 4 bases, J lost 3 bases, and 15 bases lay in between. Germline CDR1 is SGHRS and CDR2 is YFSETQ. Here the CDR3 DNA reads TGCGCCAGCAGCCGATTTAATCCGTTAACAGATACGCAGTATTTT. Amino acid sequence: CASSRFNPLTDTQYF.

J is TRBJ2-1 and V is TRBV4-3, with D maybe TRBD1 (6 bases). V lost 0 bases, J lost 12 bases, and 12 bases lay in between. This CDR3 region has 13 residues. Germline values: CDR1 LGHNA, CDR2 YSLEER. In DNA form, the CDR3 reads TGCGCCAGCAGCCAAGAACCGGGACAACCGCAGTTCTTC. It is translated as CASSQEPGQPQFF.

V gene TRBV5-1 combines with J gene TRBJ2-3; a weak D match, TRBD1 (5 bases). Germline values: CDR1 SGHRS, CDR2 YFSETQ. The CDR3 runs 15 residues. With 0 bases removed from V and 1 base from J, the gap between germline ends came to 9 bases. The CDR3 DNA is TGCGCCAGCAGCTTGGCCATAGGGGGCACAGATACGCAGTATTTT. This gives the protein CASSLAIGGTDTQYF.

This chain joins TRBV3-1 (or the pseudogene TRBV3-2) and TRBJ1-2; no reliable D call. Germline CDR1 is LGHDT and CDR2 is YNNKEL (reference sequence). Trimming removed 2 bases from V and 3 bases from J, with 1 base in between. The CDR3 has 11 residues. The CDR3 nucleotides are TGTGCCAGCAGCCAACACTATGGCTACACCTTC. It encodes CASSQHYGYTF.

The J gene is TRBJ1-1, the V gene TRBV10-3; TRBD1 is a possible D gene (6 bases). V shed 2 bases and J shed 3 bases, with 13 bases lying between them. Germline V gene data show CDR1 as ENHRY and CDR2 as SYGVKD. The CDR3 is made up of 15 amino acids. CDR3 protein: CAISEGTGPYTEAFF. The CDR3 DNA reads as TGTGCCATCAGTGAGGGAACAGGGCCCTACACTGAAGCTTTCTTT.

CDR3 residues: CASSEGLRPVNTEAFF. The CDR3 coding sequence is TGTGCCAGCAGTGAAGGCCTGAGACCGGTAAACACTGAAGCTTTCTTT. The chain has TRBV2 and TRBJ1-1; D gene unclear. With 1 base removed from V and 2 bases from J, the gap between germline ends came to 14 bases. CDR1 SNHLY and CDR2 FYNNEI come from the germline V gene. The CDR3 extends over 16 amino acids.

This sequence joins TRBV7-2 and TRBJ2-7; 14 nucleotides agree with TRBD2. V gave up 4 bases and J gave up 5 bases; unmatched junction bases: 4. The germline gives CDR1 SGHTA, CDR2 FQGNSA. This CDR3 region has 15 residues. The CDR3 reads CASSYPGLAGDEQYF. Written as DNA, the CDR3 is TGTGCCAGCAGCTATCCGGGACTAGCGGGGGACGAGCAGTACTTC.

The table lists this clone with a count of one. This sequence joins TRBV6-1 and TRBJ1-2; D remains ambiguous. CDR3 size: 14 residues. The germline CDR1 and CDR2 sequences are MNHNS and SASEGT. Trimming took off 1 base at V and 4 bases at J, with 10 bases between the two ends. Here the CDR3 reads CASSEGAESYGYTF. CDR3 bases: TGTGCCAGCAGTGAAGGGGCGGAGAGCTATGGCTACACCTTC.

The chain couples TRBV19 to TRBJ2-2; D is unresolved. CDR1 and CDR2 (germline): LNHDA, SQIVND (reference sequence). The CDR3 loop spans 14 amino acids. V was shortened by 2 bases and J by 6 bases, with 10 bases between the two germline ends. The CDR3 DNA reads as TGTGCCAGTAGTATAACTCCTGCGCCCGGGGAGCTGTTTTTT. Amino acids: CASSITPAPGELFF.

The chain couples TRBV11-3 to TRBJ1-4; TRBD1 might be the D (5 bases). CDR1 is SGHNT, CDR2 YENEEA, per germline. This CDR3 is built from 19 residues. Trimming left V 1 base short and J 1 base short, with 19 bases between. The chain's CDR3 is CASSLVAGTIGRTNEKLFF. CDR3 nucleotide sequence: TGTGCCAGCAGCTTAGTTGCGGGGACCATCGGCAGAACTAATGAAAAACTGTTTTTT.

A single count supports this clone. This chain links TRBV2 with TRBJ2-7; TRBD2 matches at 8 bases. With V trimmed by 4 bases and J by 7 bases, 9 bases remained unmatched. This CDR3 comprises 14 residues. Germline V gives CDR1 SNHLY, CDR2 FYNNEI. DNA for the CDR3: TGTGCCAGCAGTGTGAGCGGGAGTGGATTTGAGCAGTACTTC. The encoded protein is CASSVSGSGFEQYF.

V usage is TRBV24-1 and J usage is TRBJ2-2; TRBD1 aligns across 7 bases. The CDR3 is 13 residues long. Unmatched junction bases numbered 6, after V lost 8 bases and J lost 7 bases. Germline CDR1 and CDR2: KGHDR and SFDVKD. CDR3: CATTGTENGELFF. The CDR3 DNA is TGTGCCACCACCGGGACAGAGAACGGGGAGCTGTTTTTT.

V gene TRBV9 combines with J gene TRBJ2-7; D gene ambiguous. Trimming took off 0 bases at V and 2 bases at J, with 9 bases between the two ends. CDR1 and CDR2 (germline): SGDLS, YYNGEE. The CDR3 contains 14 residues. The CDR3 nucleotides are TGTGCCAGCAGCGTAGTGTGGTCTCCCTACGAGCAGTACTTC. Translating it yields CASSVVWSPYEQYF.

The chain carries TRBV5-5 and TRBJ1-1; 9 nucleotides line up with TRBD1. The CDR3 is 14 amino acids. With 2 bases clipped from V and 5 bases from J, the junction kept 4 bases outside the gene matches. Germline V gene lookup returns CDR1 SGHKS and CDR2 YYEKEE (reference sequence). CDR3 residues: CASSLQGARTEAFF. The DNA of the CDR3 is TGTGCCAGCAGCTTACAGGGGGCGCGGACTGAAGCTTTCTTT.

The CDR3 spells CASSHPDYYEQYF. For the CDR3, the DNA is TGCGCCAGCAGCCATCCGGATTACTACGAGCAGTACTTC. This chain links TRBV4-1 with TRBJ2-7; D remains unclear. V was trimmed by 3 bases and J by 3 bases, leaving 9 bases between them. CDR3 size: 13 residues. Germline V gene lookup returns CDR1 MGHRA and CDR2 YSYEKL.

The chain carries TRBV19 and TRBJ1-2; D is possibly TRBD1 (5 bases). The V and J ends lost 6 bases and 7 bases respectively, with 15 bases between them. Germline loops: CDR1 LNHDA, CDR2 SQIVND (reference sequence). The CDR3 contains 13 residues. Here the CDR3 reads CASSPRGLRGYTF. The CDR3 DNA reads TGTGCCAGTAGCCCTCGGGGGTTGCGTGGCTACACCTTC. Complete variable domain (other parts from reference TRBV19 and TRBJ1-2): DGGITQSPKYLFRKEGQNVTLSCEQNLNHDAMYWYRQDPGQGLRLIYYSQIVNDFQKGDIAEGYSVSREKKESFPLTVTSAQKNPTAFYLCASSPRGLRGYTFGSGTRLTVV.

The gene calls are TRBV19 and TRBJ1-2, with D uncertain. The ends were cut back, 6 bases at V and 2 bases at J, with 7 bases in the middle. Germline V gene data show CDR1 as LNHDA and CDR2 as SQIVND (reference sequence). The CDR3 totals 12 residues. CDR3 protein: CASSGSNYGYTF. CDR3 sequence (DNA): TGTGCCAGTAGCGGAAGCAACTATGGCTACACCTTC.

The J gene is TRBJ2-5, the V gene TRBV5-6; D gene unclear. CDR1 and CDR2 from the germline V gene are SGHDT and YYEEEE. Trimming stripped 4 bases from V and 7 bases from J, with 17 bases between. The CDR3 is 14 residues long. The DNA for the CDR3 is TGTGCCAGCAGCCCGCGGACGACCCCGGTGACCCAGTACTTC. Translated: CASSPRTTPVTQYF. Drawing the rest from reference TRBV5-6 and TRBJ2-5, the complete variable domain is DAGVTQSPTHLIKTRGQQVTLRCSPKSGHDTVSWYQQALGQGPQFIFQYYEEEERQRGNFPDRFSGHQFPNYSSELNVNALLLGDSALYLCASSPRTTPVTQYFGPGTRLLVL.

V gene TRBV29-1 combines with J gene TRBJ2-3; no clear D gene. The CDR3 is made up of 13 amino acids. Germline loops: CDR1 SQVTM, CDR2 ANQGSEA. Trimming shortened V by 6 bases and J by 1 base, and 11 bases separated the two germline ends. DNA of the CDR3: TGCAGCGTCGCAGAGGACGGCACAGATACGCAGTATTTT. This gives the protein CSVAEDGTDTQYF.

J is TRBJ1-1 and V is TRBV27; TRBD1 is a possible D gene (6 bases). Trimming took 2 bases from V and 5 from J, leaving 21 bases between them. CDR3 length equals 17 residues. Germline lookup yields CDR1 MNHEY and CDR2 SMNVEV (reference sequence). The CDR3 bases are TGTGCCAGCAGTTTAAGGGGGGGTCAACTAATTTGGACTGAAGCTTTCTTT. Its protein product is CASSLRGGQLIWTEAFF.

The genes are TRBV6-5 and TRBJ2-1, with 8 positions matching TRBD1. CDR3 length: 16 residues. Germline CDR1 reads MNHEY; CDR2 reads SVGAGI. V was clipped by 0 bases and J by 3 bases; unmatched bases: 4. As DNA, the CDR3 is TGTGCCAGCAGTTACTCGGGACAGGAAATCTACAATGAGCAGTTCTTC. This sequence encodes CASSYSGQEIYNEQFF.

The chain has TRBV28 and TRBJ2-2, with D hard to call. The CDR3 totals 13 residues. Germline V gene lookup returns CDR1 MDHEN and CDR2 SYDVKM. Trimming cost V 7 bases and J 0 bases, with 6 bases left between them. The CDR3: CASTVANTGELFF. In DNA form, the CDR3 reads TGTGCCAGCACAGTGGCGAACACCGGGGAGCTGTTTTTT. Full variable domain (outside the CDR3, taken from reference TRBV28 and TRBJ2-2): DVKVTQSSRYLVKRTGEKVFLECVQDMDHENMFWYRQDPGLGLRLIYFSYDVKMKEKGDIPEGYSVSREKKERFSLILESASTNQTSMYLCASTVANTGELFFGEGSRLTVL.

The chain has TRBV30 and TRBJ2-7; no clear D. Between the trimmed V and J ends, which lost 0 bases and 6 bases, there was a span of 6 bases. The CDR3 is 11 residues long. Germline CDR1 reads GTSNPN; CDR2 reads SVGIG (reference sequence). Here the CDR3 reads CAWSVRGEQYF. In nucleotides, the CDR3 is TGTGCCTGGAGTGTACGCGGCGAGCAGTACTTC.

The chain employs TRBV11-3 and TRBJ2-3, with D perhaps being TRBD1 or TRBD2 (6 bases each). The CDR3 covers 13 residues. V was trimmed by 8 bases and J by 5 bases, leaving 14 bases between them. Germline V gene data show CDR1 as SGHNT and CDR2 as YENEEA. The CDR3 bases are TGTGCCAGCTGGGAGGACAGCGAAGATACGCAGTATTTT. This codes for CASWEDSEDTQYF.